These T cell receptor beta chains were read from a single sample in a study of metastatic and nonmetastatic thyroid tumors. TCRdb re-clonotyped the PCR reads via MiXCR. The data hold about 70,000 clones, with less than 20% observed a single time. The sequenced sample was blood. Receptor source: a female donor with papillary thyroid cancer or a benign thyroid nodule (not recorded which). Some clones in this sample may be carry-over from other donors' samples. Each CDR3 is given with its conserved first and last residue. Each record gives: D gene, J gene, clone size, V gene, CDR3 DNA, CDR3 protein. The D gene is left open where the match is weak. Rows may omit the clone size; those that give it use once, few, many or a size class.

TRBD1,TRBJ2-4,.,TRBV6-5,TGTGCCAGCAGTTACGCAGGGGGCGGGATTCGACAGTACTTC,CASSYAGGGIRQYF
TRBD2,TRBJ2-3,many,TRBV28,TGTGCCAGCAGTTGGGAGCGGGAGGGGAAAGATACGCAGTATTTT,CASSWEREGKDTQYF
.,TRBJ2-7,many,TRBV6-5,TGTGCCAGCAGTTACGACAGCGAATACGAGCAGTACTTC,CASSYDSEYEQYF
.,TRBJ1-2,.,TRBV6-1,TGTGCCAGTAGGGAGGCGGGGGACGCAGGAAATGGCTACACCTTC,CASREAGDAGNGYTF
.,TRBJ1-1,.,TRBV28,TGCGCCAGCGAGGACTCCATGAACACTGAAGCTTTCTTT,CASEDSMNTEAFF
.,TRBJ2-7,many,TRBV5-1,TGCGCCAGCAGCTTGAGAGGTGCTGGCTACGAGCAGTACTTC,CASSLRGAGYEQYF
.,TRBJ2-1,few,TRBV6-4,TGTGCCGGCAGTGCAGGGGTTGCCTACAATGAGCAGTTCTTC,CAGSAGVAYNEQFF
.,TRBJ1-6,few,TRBV10-3,TGTGCCATCAGTGAGTTGGAGGGCTATAATTCACCCCTCCACTTT,CAISELEGYNSPLHF
.,TRBJ1-4,many,TRBV30,TGTGCCTGGAGCTTGATGGAAAAACTGTTTTTT,CAWSLMEKLFF
TRBD1,TRBJ1-1,few,TRBV12-3/TRBV12-4,TGTGCCAGCACTTGGACAGGGTGGGACACTGAAGCTTTCTTT,CASTWTGWDTEAFF
TRBD1,TRBJ1-2,.,TRBV30,TGTGCCTGGAGCGGACAGGGGGGAATCTATGGCTACACCTTC,CAWSGQGGIYGYTF
.,TRBJ2-3,.,TRBV18,TGTGCCAGCTCACCATCGATGGTCACAGATACGCAGTATTTT,CASSPSMVTDTQYF
TRBD2,TRBJ2-7,few,TRBV28,TGTGCCACGCAGGGACTAGCGGGAACCGTCGAGCAGTACTTC,CATQGLAGTVEQYF
TRBD2,TRBJ2-3,.,TRBV7-3,TGTGCCCGATTCATAGTAGCGGGAGTAAGCACAGATACGCAGTATTTT,CARFIVAGVSTDTQYF
TRBD2,TRBJ2-7,few,TRBV6-1,TGTGCCAGCACTGGGACTAGCGGGGGGGCGGACGATCAGTACTTC,CASTGTSGGADDQYF
.,TRBJ1-1,.,TRBV6-1,TGTGCCACAACCCCTGCGCTCACAGGAATAAACACTGAAGCTTTCTTT,CATTPALTGINTEAFF
.,TRBJ2-2,.,TRBV4-2,TGTGCCAGCACCCGAAAGATCGGGGACCAACCGGTCGGGGAGCTGTTTTTT,CASTRKIGDQPVGELFF
TRBD1,TRBJ1-5,many,TRBV19,TGTGCCAGTAGTATCCAGGGAGACAGGGTCGATAGCAATCAGCCCCAGCATTTT,CASSIQGDRVDSNQPQHF
TRBD1,TRBJ1-1,.,TRBV14,TGTGCCAGCAGCCTACCCGACAGGGGGAACACTGAAGCTTTCTTT,CASSLPDRGNTEAFF
TRBD1,TRBJ1-3,many,TRBV7-9,TGTGCCAGCAGCCCCCCAGGGGGCTCTGGAAACACCATATATTTT,CASSPPGGSGNTIYF
TRBD2,TRBJ2-7,few,TRBV4-1,TGCGCCAGCAGCCAGGGATCGAGCGGGAACTACGAGCAGTACTTC,CASSQGSSGNYEQYF
TRBD1,TRBJ1-1,many,TRBV12-5,TGTGCTAGTGGTTTGGTCACCGGGACAGGGGTCGGTACGGGCACTGAAGCTTTCTTT,CASGLVTGTGVGTGTEAFF
TRBD2,TRBJ2-1,many,TRBV20-1,TGCAGTGCCCCCCGACTAGCGGGGCCATTTATAGATGAGCAGTTCTTC,CSAPRLAGPFIDEQFF
.,TRBJ1-1,many,TRBV3-1,TGTGCCAGCAGCCAAGAGGGGGGGACTGAAGCTTTCTTT,CASSQEGGTEAFF
.,TRBJ2-7,.,TRBV28,TGTGCCAGCAGGAAGACTATTATCTACGAGCAGTACTTC,CASRKTIIYEQYF
.,TRBJ2-6,.,TRBV27,TGTGCCATCACTTTAGTGGGCTCTGGTGCCAACGTCCTGACTTTC,CAITLVGSGANVLTF
.,TRBJ2-4,many,TRBV7-2,TGTGCCAGCAGCCCTGCTCCAGGGGCGAACATTCAGTACTTC,CASSPAPGANIQYF
TRBD1,TRBJ1-6,many,TRBV20-1,TGCAGTGCTGAAGTACAGGGGAGGGGTCTCCACTTT,CSAEVQGRGLHF
TRBD2,TRBJ2-1,many,TRBV7-3,TGTGCCAGCAGCTTAAAGGGACTAGAGGATGAGCAGTTCTTC,CASSLKGLEDEQFF
.,TRBJ2-7,many,TRBV16,TGTGCCAGCAGCCGGCCGGGGACGGTCTACGAGCAGTACTTC,CASSRPGTVYEQYF
TRBD1,TRBJ1-2,many,TRBV30,TGTGCCTGGAGGGAACAGGGGAACTATGGCTACACCTTC,CAWREQGNYGYTF
.,TRBJ2-7,few,TRBV7-1,TGTGCCAGCAGCTCAGGGGGGCGTAACTCTCAGGGGAGGAACGAGCAGTACTTC,CASSSGGRNSQGRNEQYF
.,TRBJ2-1,many,TRBV28,TGTGCCAGCAGTAGGGAATACCTGAACGATGAGCAGTTCTTC,CASSREYLNDEQFF
TRBD2,TRBJ2-7,few,TRBV10-2,TGCGCCAGCAGTGAGACTAGCGGGAGGGCCTGGCACGAGCAGTACTTC,CASSETSGRAWHEQYF
.,TRBJ2-1,many,TRBV20-1,TGCAGTGCTAATACACCAATTGGGGGTCGGTATGAGCAGTTCTTC,CSANTPIGGRYEQFF
TRBD1,TRBJ2-7,many,TRBV11-2,TGTGCCAGCAGCTTACAACTAGGGAGCAGGGGGTATCAGGAGCAGTACTTC,CASSLQLGSRGYQEQYF
.,TRBJ2-3,many,TRBV30,TGTGCCTGGAGTGTAGGGTTAACAGATACGCAGTATTTT,CAWSVGLTDTQYF
.,TRBJ1-2,many,TRBV6-1,TGTGCCAGCACCAGCCCGGGGGGCTATGGCTACACCTTC,CASTSPGGYGYTF
.,TRBJ2-7,.,TRBV12-3/TRBV12-4,TGTGCCAGCAGCCCCGGCTCCCGACAGGTTTCTTACGAGCAGTACTTC,CASSPGSRQVSYEQYF
TRBD2,TRBJ2-7,many,TRBV5-1,TGCGCCAGCAAGGTCCCACTAGCGGGAGGGGGTGACGAGCAGTACTTC,CASKVPLAGGGDEQYF
.,TRBJ2-5,.,TRBV9,TGTGCCAGCAGCGTAGATGGCAGGGTGGCCCAAGAGACCCAGTACTTC,CASSVDGRVAQETQYF
TRBD1,TRBJ1-2,many,TRBV11-3,TGTGCCAGCAGCTTAGATCATGGAGGGGGCGCCTCTGGCTACACCTTC,CASSLDHGGGASGYTF
.,TRBJ1-4,many,TRBV6-1,TGTGCCAGCAGTGGACAGGATAGTGAAAAACTGTTTTTT,CASSGQDSEKLFF
TRBD1,TRBJ2-2,many,TRBV5-1,TGCGCCAGCAGCTTACAGGGGGCGCGGATTGACACCGGGGAGCTGTTTTTT,CASSLQGARIDTGELFF
.,TRBJ2-1,.,TRBV4-1,TGCGCCAGCAGCTATAGCGGACGGACCTACAATGAGCAGTTCTTC,CASSYSGRTYNEQFF
.,TRBJ1-4,many,TRBV11-3,TGTGCCAGCACCGCGGGGGACGCAAACAGTGGTGAAAAACTGTTTTTT,CASTAGDANSGEKLFF